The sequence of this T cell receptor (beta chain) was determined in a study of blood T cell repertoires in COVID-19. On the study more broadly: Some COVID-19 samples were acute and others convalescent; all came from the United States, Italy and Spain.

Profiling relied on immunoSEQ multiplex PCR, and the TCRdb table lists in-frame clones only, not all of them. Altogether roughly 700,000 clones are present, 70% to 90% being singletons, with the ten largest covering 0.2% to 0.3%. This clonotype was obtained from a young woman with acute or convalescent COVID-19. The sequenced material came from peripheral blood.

Here the CDR3 DNA reads TGCGCCAGCAGCCAAGATTGGGGGGGGGCTGGAAACACCATATATTTT. Encoded protein: CASSQDWGGAGNTIYF. The rearrangement joins TRBV4-1 to TRBJ1-3, with D possibly being TRBD1 (5 bases). The V and J ends lost 0 bases and 2 bases respectively, with 11 bases between them. The CDR3 runs 16 residues. Germline V gene sequence: CDR1 MGHRA, CDR2 YSYEKL.